The entry below describes one T cell receptor beta chain. This sample was included in a study of shared T cell receptors in the human thymus. The CDR3 consists of 17 residues. The V gene's germline CDR1 is MGHRA and CDR2 YSYEKL. Germline trimming cut 2 bases from V and 4 bases from J; bases unmatched to any gene: 13. Using immunoSEQ multiplex PCR, the repertoire was profiled, and TCRdb retains in-frame clones only, with some absent. The profile shows roughly 660,000 clones, around 89% of them singletons. The same specimen was also included in a second study, on human thymus T cells. From that second work: Having corrective surgery for congenital heart defects, healthy Finnish infants were the ones who donated. Thymus specimens were resections from corrective heart surgery. In unrelated individuals, thymic repertoires overlapped highly, according to related research.

This sequence was found in a boy under two years old with a congenital heart defect. The chain has TRBV4-1 and TRBJ1-2; 7 bases match TRBD1. Specimen: thymocytes. CDR3 nucleotides: TGCGCCAGCAGCCAATGTCCCCCTATCGGGACAGCCTATGGCTACACCTTC. Its translation is CASSQCPPIGTAYGYTF.